This TCR beta chain emerged from a study of CD4 T cells in relation to SARS-CoV-2 and coronaviruses. The data were produced by immunoSEQ multiplex PCR, yet TCRdb's version contains in-frame clones alone and is incomplete. This sample has 20,000 to 25,000 clones, with about 60% found just once. Study-wide points: Crossreactivity was assessed only for spike protein, not other viral proteins.

This clone was observed a single time. The antigen remains unidentified. CDR3 length: 13 residues. Germline CDR1 is MNHNS and CDR2 is SASEGT. The V and J ends lost 3 bases and 13 bases respectively, with 18 bases between them. CD4+ T cells from unexposed donors were obtained before the COVID-19 pandemic (2011-2018). Isolation of CD4+ T cells took place after less than twelve days in culture. As cell numbers allowed, unexposed-donor CD4+ T cells faced SARS-CoV-2 S/N and four cold-coronavirus spikes. Cultures received half-medium IL-2 refreshes on days 3 and 7. The chain is built from TRBV6-1 and TRBJ1-2; D is unclear. The source material was CD4+ T cells from PBMCs, cultured in vitro. This TCR was recovered from a human donor in good health. CDR3: CASSDLGRLSGTF. Written as DNA, the CDR3 is TGTGCCAGCAGTGACCTAGGACGGCTTAGCGGCACCTTC.